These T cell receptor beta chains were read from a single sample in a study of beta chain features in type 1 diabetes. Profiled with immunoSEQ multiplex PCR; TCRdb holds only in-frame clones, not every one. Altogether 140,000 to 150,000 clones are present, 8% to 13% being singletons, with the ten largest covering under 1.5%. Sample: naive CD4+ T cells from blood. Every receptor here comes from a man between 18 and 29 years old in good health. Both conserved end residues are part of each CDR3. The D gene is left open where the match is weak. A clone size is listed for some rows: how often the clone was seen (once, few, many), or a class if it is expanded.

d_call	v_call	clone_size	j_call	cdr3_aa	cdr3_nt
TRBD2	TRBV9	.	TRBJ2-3	CASSVDPAGTGDTQYF	TGTGCCAGCAGCGTAGATCCAGCGGGAACGGGAGATACGCAGTATTTT
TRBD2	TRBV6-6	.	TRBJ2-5	CASSFQPRGGGETQYF	TGTGCCAGCAGTTTCCAACCGCGGGGGGGAGGGGAGACCCAGTACTTC
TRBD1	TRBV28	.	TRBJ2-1	CASSAWDRVDNEQFF	TGTGCCAGCAGTGCCTGGGACAGGGTAGACAATGAGCAGTTCTTC
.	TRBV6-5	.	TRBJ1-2	CASSPSSNYGYTF	TGTGCCAGCAGTCCCTCGTCTAACTATGGCTACACCTTC
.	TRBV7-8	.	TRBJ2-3	CASKRGGRDTQYF	TGTGCCAGTAAGAGGGGGGGCCGAGATACGCAGTATTTT
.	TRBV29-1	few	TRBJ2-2	CSVEGQMNTGELFF	TGCAGCGTTGAAGGGCAGATGAACACCGGGGAGCTGTTTTTT
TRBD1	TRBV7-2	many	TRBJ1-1	CASRPGQGAEAFF	TGTGCCAGCAGACCGGGACAGGGGGCTGAAGCTTTCTTT
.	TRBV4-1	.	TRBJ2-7	CASSQVLRGHSYEQYF	TGCGCCAGCAGCCAAGTCCTCAGGGGCCACTCCTACGAGCAGTACTTC
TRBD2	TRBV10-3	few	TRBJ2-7	CAIGGLPYEQYF	TGTGCCATCGGGGGACTACCCTACGAGCAGTACTTC
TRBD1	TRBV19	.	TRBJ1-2	CASSIGYSGTVNYGYTF	TGTGCCAGTAGCATAGGATACTCCGGGACAGTTAACTATGGCTACACCTTC
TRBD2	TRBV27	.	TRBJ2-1	CASSFHGAGGSNEQFF	TGTGCCAGCAGTTTCCACGGAGCGGGGGGGAGTAATGAGCAGTTCTTC
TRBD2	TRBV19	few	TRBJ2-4	CASSNLAGVNIQYF	TGTGCCAGTAGTAACCTAGCGGGGGTAAACATTCAGTACTTC
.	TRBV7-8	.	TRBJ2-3	CASSPLASSTDTQYF	TGTGCCAGCAGCCCCTTAGCGTCTAGCACAGATACGCAGTATTTT
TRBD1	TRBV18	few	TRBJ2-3	CASSPGQGVIDTQYF	TGTGCCAGCTCACCAGGACAGGGGGTGATAGATACGCAGTATTTT
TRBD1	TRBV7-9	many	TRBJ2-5	CASSLAGTGPKKTQYF	TGTGCCAGCAGCTTAGCGGGGACAGGGCCCAAGAAGACCCAGTACTTC
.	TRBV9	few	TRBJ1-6	CASSSTVSSPLHF	TGTGCCAGCAGTTCGACAGTTAGTTCACCCCTCCACTTT
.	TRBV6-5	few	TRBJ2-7	CASSYSTRGPSYEQYF	TGTGCCAGCAGTTACTCGACTAGGGGACCCTCCTACGAGCAGTACTTC
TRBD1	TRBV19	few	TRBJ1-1	CASSERDRRSLLRTEAFF	TGTGCCAGTAGTGAACGGGACAGGAGGAGCTTACTACGCACTGAAGCTTTCTTT
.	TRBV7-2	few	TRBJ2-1	CASSFRGGPTYNEQFF	TGTGCCAGCAGCTTTCGCGGGGGCCCAACCTACAATGAGCAGTTCTTC
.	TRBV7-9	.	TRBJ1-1	CASSPRDTEAFF	TGTGCCAGCAGCCCGCGGGACACTGAAGCTTTCTTT
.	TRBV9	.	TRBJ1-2	CASQSSAGKGGYTF	TGTGCCAGCCAAAGCTCCGCAGGGAAGGGTGGCTACACCTTC
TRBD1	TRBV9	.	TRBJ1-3	CASSADRASGNTIYF	TGTGCCAGCAGCGCTGACAGGGCTTCTGGAAACACCATATATTTT
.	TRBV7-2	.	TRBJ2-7	CASRLSGSYEQYF	TGTGCCAGCAGGCTTTCAGGCTCCTACGAGCAGTACTTC
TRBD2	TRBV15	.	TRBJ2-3	CATSSGGGTDTQYF	TGTGCCACCAGCAGCGGGGGGGGCACAGATACGCAGTATTTT
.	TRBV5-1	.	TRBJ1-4	CASSFSSGEKLFF	TGCGCCAGCAGCTTTTCGTCAGGGGAAAAACTGTTTTTT
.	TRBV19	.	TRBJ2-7	CASSITGITQYF	TGTGCCAGTAGTATAACAGGAATCACTCAGTACTTC